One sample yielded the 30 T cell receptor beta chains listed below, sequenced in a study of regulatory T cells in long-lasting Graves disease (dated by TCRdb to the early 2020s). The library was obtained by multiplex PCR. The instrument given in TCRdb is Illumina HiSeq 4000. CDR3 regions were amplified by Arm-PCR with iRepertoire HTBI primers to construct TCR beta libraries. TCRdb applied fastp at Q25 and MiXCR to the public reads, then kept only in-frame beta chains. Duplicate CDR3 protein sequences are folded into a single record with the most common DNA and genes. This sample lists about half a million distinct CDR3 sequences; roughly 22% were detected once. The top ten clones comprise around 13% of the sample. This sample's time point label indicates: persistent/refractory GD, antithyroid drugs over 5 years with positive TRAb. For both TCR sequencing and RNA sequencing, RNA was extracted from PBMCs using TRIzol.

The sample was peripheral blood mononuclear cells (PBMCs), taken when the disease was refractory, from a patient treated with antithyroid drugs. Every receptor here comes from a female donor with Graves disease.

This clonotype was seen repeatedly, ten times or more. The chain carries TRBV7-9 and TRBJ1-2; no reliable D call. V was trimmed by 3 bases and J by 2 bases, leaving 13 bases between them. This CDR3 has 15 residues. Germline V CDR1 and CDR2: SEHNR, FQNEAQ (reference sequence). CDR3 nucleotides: TGTGCCAGCAGCTTTGCGGCAGGAGGAAACTATGGCTACACCTTC. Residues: CASSFAAGGNYGYTF.

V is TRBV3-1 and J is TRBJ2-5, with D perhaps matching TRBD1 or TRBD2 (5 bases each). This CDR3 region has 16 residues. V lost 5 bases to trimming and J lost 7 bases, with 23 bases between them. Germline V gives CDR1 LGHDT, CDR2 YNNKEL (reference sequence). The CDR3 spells CASSNDGATGRGTQYF. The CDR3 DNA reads TGTGCCAGCAGCAATGACGGGGCAACGGGCCGGGGGACCCAGTACTTC.

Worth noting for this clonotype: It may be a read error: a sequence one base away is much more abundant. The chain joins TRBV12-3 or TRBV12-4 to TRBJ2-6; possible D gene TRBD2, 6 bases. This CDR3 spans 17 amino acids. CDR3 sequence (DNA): TGTGCCGGCAGTCCGGGGACTTTGGCTTCTGGGGCCAACGTCCTGACTTTC. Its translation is CAGSPGTLASGANVLTF.

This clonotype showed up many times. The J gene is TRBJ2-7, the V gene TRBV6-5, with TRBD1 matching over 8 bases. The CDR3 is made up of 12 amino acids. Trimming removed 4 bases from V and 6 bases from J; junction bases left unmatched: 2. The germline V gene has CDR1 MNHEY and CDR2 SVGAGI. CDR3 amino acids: CASSFTGGEQYF. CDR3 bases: TGTGCCAGCAGTTTTACAGGGGGCGAGCAGTACTTC.

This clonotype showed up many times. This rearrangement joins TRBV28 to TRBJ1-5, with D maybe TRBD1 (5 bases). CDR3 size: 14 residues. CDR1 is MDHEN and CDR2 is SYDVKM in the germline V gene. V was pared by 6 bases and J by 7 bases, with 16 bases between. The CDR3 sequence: CASSSPGIGQPQHF. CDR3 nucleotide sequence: TGTGCCAGCAGCAGCCCAGGGATAGGGCAGCCCCAGCATTTT.

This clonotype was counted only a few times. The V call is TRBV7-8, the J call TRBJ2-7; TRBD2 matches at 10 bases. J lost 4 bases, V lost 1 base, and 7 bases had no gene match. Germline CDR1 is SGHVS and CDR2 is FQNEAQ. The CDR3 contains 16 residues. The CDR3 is CASSLEQQAGGYEQYF. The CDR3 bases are TGTGCCAGCAGCTTAGAACAACAAGCGGGAGGGTACGAGCAGTACTTC.

The CDR3 here is CASSPRKSAGAEAFF. CDR3 sequence (DNA): TGTGCCAGCAGCCCGCGCAAGTCCGCGGGTGCTGAAGCTTTCTTT. The rearrangement joins TRBV13 to TRBJ1-1; D ambiguous. Deletions cut 5 bases from V and 6 bases from J, with 19 bases between. Per germline, CDR1 PRHDT and CDR2 FYEKMQ (reference sequence). The CDR3 contains 15 residues.

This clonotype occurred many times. The CDR3 DNA follows: TGTGCCAGCAGTTACGAAGGACCAATCTATGGCTACACCTTC. Protein sequence: CASSYEGPIYGYTF. J is TRBJ1-2 and V is TRBV6-5, with no clear D. V was clipped by 2 bases and J by 4 bases, with 11 bases between them. The germline gives CDR1 MNHEY, CDR2 SVGAGI. The CDR3 is 14 residues long.

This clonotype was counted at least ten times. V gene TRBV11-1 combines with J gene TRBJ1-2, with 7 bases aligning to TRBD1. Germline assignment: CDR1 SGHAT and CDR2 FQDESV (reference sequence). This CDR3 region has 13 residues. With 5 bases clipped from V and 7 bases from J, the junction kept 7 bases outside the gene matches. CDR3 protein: CASSHTSGGGYTF. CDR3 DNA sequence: TGTGCCAGCAGCCATACCTCAGGGGGTGGCTACACCTTC.

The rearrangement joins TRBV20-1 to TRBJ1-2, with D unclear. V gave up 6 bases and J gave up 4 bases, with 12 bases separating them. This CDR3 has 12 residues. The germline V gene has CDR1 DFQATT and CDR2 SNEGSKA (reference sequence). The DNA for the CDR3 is TGCAGTGCCGACCGGCAGACCTATGGCTACACCTTC. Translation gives CSADRQTYGYTF.

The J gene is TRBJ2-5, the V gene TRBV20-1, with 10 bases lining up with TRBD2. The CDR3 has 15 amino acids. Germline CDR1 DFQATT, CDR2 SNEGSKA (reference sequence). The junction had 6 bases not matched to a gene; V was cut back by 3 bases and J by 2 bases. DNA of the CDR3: TGCAGTGCTAGTATTCCAGCGGGGGGGCAAGAGACCCAGTACTTC. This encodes CSASIPAGGQETQYF.

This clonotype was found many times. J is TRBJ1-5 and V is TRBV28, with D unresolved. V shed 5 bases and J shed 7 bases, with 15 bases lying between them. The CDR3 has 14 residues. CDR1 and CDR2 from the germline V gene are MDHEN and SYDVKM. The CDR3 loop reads CASSPYGVGQPQHF. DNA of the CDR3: TGTGCCAGCAGTCCCTACGGGGTGGGGCAGCCCCAGCATTTT.

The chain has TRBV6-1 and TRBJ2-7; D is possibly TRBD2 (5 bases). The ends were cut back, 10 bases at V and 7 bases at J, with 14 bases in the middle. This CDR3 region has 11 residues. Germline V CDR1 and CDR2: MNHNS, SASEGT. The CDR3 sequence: CATRGAQEQYF. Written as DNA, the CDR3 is TGTGCCACCCGGGGAGCGCAGGAGCAGTACTTC.

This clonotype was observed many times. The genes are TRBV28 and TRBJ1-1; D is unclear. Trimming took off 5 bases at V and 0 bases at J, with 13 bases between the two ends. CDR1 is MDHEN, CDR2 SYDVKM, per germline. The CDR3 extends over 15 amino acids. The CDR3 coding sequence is TGTGCCAGCAGTGCTCACTGGAGCTTGAACACTGAAGCTTTCTTT. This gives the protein CASSAHWSLNTEAFF.

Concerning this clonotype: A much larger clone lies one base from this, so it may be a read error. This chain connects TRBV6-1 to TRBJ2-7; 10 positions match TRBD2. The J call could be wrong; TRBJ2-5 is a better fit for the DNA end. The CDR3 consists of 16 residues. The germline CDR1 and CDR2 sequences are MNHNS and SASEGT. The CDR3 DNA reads TGTGCCAGCAGGGCTAGCGGGGGAACCCCGCAAGAGACCCAGTACTTC. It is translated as CASRASGGTPQETQYF.

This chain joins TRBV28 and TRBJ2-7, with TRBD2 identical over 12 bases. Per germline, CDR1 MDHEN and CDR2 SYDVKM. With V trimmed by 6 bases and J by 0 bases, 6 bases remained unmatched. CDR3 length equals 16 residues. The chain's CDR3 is CASSQTSGGSSYEQYF. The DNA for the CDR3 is TGTGCCAGCAGCCAAACTAGCGGGGGGAGCTCCTACGAGCAGTACTTC.

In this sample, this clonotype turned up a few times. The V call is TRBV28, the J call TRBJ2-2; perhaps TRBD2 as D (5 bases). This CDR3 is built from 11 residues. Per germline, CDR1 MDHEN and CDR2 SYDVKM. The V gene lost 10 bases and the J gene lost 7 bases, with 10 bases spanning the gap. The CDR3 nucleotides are TGTGCCATCATTGAGGGCGGGGAGCTGTTTTTT. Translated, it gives CAIIEGGELFF. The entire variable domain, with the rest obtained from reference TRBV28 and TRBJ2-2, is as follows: DVKVTQSSRYLVKRTGEKVFLECVQDMDHENMFWYRQDPGLGLRLIYFSYDVKMKEKGDIPEGYSVSREKKERFSLILESASTNQTSMYLCAIIEGGELFFGEGSRLTVL.

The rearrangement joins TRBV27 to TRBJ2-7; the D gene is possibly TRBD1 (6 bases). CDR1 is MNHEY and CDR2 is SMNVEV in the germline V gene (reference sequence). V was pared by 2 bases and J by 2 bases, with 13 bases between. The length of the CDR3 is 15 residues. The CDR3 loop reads CASSLDWTDTYEQYF. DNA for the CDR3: TGTGCCAGCAGTTTAGACTGGACAGACACCTACGAGCAGTACTTC.

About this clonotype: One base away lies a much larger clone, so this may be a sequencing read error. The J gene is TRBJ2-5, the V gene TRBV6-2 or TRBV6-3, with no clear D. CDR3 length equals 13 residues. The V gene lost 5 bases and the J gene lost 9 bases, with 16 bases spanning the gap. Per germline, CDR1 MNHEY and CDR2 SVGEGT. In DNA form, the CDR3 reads TGTGCCAGCAGTGATAGTCGAGTTGAGGCCCAGTACTTC. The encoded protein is CASSDSRVEAQYF.

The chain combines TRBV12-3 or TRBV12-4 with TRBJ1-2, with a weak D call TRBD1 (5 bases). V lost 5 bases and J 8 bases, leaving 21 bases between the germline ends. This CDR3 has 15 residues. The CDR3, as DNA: TGTGCCAGCAGTCAACCCCCCTTGGGGGGTTGGGGCTACACCTTC. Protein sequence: CASSQPPLGGWGYTF.

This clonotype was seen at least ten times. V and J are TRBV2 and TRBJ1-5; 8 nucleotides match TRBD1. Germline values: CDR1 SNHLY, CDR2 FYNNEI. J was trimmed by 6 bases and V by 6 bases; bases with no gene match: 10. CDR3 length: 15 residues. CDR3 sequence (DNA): TGTGCCAGCAGCGTCGGACAGGGTGGGGGTCAGCCCCAGCATTTT. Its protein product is CASSVGQGGGQPQHF.

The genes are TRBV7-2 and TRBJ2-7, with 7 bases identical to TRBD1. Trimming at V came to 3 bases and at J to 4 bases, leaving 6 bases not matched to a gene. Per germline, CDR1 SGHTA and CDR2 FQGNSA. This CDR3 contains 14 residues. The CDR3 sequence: CASSLFQGDYEQYF. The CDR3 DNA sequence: TGTGCCAGCAGCTTGTTCCAGGGGGATTACGAGCAGTACTTC.

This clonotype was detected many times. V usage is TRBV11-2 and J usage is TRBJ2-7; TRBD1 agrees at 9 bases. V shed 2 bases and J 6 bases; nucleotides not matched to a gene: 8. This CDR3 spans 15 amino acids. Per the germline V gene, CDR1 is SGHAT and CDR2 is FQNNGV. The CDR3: CASSLPTGGGSEQYF. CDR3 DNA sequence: TGTGCCAGCAGCTTACCTACAGGGGGCGGCTCCGAGCAGTACTTC.

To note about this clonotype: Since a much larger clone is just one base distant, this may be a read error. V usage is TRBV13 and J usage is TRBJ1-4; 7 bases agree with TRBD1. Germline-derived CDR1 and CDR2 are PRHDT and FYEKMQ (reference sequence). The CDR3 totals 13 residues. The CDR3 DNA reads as TGTGCCAGCAGCTTCCAGGGGGATGAAAAACCGTTTTTT. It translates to CASSFQGDEKPFF.

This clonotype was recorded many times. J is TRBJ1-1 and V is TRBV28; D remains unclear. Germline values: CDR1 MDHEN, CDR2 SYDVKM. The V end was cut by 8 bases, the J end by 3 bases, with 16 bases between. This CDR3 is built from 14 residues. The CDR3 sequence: CASQFRLKDTEAFF. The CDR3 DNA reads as TGTGCCAGCCAGTTTAGGTTGAAGGACACTGAAGCTTTCTTT.

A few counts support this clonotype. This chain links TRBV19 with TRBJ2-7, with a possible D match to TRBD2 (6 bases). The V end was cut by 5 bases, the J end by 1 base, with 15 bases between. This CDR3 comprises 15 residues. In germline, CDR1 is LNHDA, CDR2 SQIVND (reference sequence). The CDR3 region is CASSPQAGRSYEQYF. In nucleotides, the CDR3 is TGTGCCAGTAGTCCTCAAGCGGGCAGGTCCTACGAGCAGTACTTC.

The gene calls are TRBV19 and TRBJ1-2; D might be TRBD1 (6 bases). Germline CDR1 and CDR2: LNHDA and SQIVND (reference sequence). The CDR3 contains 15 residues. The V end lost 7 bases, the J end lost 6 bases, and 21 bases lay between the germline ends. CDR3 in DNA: TGTGCCAGTAACAGGGTGGACCTCGAGGGTCATGGCTACACCTTC. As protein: CASNRVDLEGHGYTF.

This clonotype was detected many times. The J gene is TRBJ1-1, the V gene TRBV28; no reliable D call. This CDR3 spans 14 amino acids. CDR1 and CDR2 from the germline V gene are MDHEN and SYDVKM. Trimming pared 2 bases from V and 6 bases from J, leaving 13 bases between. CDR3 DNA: TGTGCCAGCAGTTTAAGGAGAGATAGCGCTGAAGCTTTCTTT. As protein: CASSLRRDSAEAFF.

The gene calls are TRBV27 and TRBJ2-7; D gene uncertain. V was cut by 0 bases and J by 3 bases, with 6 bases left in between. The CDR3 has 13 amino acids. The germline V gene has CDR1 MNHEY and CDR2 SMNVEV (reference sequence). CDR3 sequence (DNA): TGTGCCAGCAGTTTATCTGTAGGCTACGAGCAGTACTTC. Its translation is CASSLSVGYEQYF.

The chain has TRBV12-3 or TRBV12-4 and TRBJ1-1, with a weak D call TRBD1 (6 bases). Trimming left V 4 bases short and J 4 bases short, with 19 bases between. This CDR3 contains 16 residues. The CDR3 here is CASSYSSRGGGTEAFF. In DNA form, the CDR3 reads TGTGCCAGCAGTTACTCGAGTAGGGGAGGGGGCACTGAAGCTTTCTTT.